This TCR beta chain was identified in a study of cytomegalovirus exposure and HLA in healthy donors. General observations from the study: An ancestry cluster, one associated with Asian ancestry, reportedly showed fewer N-insertions than the approximately 670-donor mean in a later analysis. A prior analysis recorded that most TCR beta V segments were productive about 87% or about 30% of the time.

In regard to this clone: The target antigen is unknown.

The ends were cut back, 1 base at V and 9 bases at J, with 14 bases in the middle. CDR1 is SGHRS, CDR2 YFSETQ, per germline. CDR3 length: 15 amino acids. This PCR relied on a set of 60 Vbeta primers and 13 Jbeta primers. Profiling relied on immunoSEQ multiplex PCR, and the TCRdb table lists in-frame clones only, not all of them. The sample records 49,000 or so clones, 81% being singletons. The V gene is TRBV5-1, the J gene TRBJ1-6, with D unresolved. Source material: PBMCs. This clonotype originated in a boy aged 5 to 17 in good health and CMV-seropositive. The CDR3 reads CASSLSPTGRSPLHF. CDR3 nucleotide sequence: TGCGCCAGCAGCTTGTCACCCACTGGTCGTTCACCCCTCCACTTT.